The 19 T cell receptor beta chains presented below share a single source sample, sequenced in a study of OX40 agonist ivuxolimab in advanced cancers. The assay was immunoSEQ multiplex PCR, and TCRdb's table has in-frame clones only and misses some. Of around 19,000 clones in the sample, approximately 85% were seen once. This material consisted of CD4+ or CD8+ T cells sorted from blood, taken in a trial of the OX40 agonist ivuxolimab. These receptors originate from an adult with an advanced solid tumor such as melanoma, head and neck, liver or kidney cancer.

The chain is built from TRBV5-1 and TRBJ1-1; the D is unclear. The CDR3 has 13 residues. V dropped 2 bases and J dropped 1 base, with 6 bases sitting between them. CDR1 is SGHRS and CDR2 is YFSETQ in the germline V gene. CDR3 nucleotide sequence: TGCGCCAGCAGCTTAAACAGGAACACTGAAGCTTTCTTT. Translation gives CASSLNRNTEAFF.

The table lists this clone with a count of one. The V call is TRBV29-1, the J call TRBJ2-2; TRBD2 matches at 10 bases. Germline-derived CDR1 and CDR2 are SQVTM and ANQGSEA. The CDR3 totals 12 residues. Trimming took 7 bases from V and 7 from J; bases not matched to a gene: 3. The CDR3 protein is CSGLAGVGELFF. In DNA, the CDR3 is TGCAGCGGTCTAGCGGGGGTCGGGGAGCTGTTTTTT.

J is TRBJ2-5 and V is TRBV6-5; 7 bases map to TRBD2. This CDR3 is 13 amino acids long. Germline-derived CDR1 and CDR2 are MNHEY and SVGAGI. Losses at the gene ends were 2 bases for V and 9 bases for J; bases not matched to a gene: 6. The CDR3 DNA sequence: TGTGCCAGCAGTTACGGCTCGCTAGCGGCCCAGTACTTC. This translates into CASSYGSLAAQYF.

This chain connects TRBV9 to TRBJ2-7; D gene uncertain. This CDR3 spans 13 amino acids. The germline V gene has CDR1 SGDLS and CDR2 YYNGEE. V was pared by 0 bases and J by 0 bases, with 4 bases between. The DNA for the CDR3 is TGTGCCAGCAGCGTAGGGGGCTCCTACGAGCAGTACTTC. It codes for CASSVGGSYEQYF.

The rearrangement uses TRBV19 and TRBJ2-7; no definite D call. The germline CDR1 and CDR2 sequences are LNHDA and SQIVND (reference sequence). The germline V and J ends were trimmed by 6 bases and 0 bases, with 9 bases remaining between them. The CDR3 is 13 residues long. Here the CDR3 DNA reads TGTGCCAGTAGGGGGTACGGCTCCTACGAGCAGTACTTC. This codes for CASRGYGSYEQYF.

This chain links TRBV4-1 with TRBJ1-1; D remains ambiguous. The CDR3 totals 14 residues. Germline V gene data show CDR1 as MGHRA and CDR2 as YSYEKL. The V gene lost 0 bases and the J gene lost 5 bases, with 10 bases spanning the gap. The CDR3 is CASSQDIRGTEAFF. The CDR3 DNA is TGCGCCAGCAGCCAAGATATTAGAGGTACTGAAGCTTTCTTT.

The chain combines TRBV6-5 with TRBJ1-1, with a possible D match to TRBD1 (6 bases). V lost 6 bases to trimming and J lost 6 bases, with 14 bases between them. This CDR3 has 13 residues. Germline CDR1 and CDR2: MNHEY and SVGAGI. The chain's CDR3 is CASRDGSGAEAFF. CDR3 DNA: TGTGCCAGCAGGGACGGATCAGGGGCTGAAGCTTTCTTT.

CDR3 protein: CASSLETSYNEQFF. Here the CDR3 DNA reads TGTGCCAGCAGCTTAGAAACCAGCTACAATGAGCAGTTCTTC. The chain couples TRBV11-2 to TRBJ2-1; D unclear. There are 14 residues in the CDR3. Per the germline V gene, CDR1 is SGHAT and CDR2 is FQNNGV. The germline V and J ends were trimmed by 0 bases and 3 bases, with 6 bases remaining between them.

The rearrangement links TRBV5-4 to TRBJ2-3, with 9 bases aligning to TRBD1. Losses at the gene ends were 6 bases for V and 4 bases for J; bases not matched to a gene: 9. This CDR3 comprises 15 residues. CDR1 and CDR2 from the germline V gene are SGHNT and YYREEE (reference sequence). The CDR3 DNA reads TGTGCCAGCATGGGTGGGGACAGGGAACCAGATACGCAGTATTTT. Translation gives CASMGGDREPDTQYF.

The chain is built from TRBV9 and TRBJ2-1; no definite D call. Germline V CDR1 and CDR2: SGDLS, YYNGEE. Trimming took 4 bases from V and 6 from J, leaving 5 bases between them. The CDR3 has 11 residues. CDR3 loop: CASSTSNEQFF. The CDR3 coding sequence is TGTGCCAGCAGCACAAGCAATGAGCAGTTCTTC.

The genes are TRBV19 and TRBJ2-1; 7 bases line up with TRBD1. In germline, CDR1 is LNHDA, CDR2 SQIVND (reference sequence). The CDR3 totals 13 residues. V was pared by 5 bases and J by 8 bases, with 6 bases of the junction left unmatched. As DNA, the CDR3 is TGTGCCAGTAGTCCCACAGGGGTTCATGAGCAGTTCTTC. It is translated as CASSPTGVHEQFF.

This sequence joins TRBV7-2 and TRBJ2-7; 9 bases map to TRBD2. V lost 1 base to trimming and J lost 4 bases; unmatched junction nucleotides: 5. The CDR3 covers 15 residues. The V gene's germline CDR1 is SGHTA and CDR2 FQGNSA. The CDR3 sequence is CASSLGGTSIYEQYF. The CDR3 region has the DNA TGTGCCAGCAGCTTAGGTGGGACTAGCATTTACGAGCAGTACTTC. The full variable domain, completed using reference TRBV7-2 and TRBJ2-7, is GAGVSQSPSNKVTEKGKDVELRCDPISGHTALYWYRQSLGQGLEFLIYFQGNSAPDKSGLPSDRFSAERTGGSVSTLTIQRTQQEDSAVYLCASSLGGTSIYEQYFGPGTRLTVT.

DNA of the CDR3: TGTGCCAGCAGCCTTGAGGGTTATCAGCCCCAGCATTTT. As protein: CASSLEGYQPQHF. V gene TRBV5-5 combines with J gene TRBJ1-5; D ambiguous. Trimming removed 4 bases from V and 5 bases from J, with 10 bases in between. Germline CDR1 is SGHKS and CDR2 is YYEKEE (reference sequence). This CDR3 is 13 amino acids long.

The V gene is TRBV7-2, the J gene TRBJ2-5; TRBD2 agrees at 13 bases. The closer fit of TRBJ2-7 to the DNA end suggests the J call may be wrong. CDR1 is SGHTA and CDR2 is FQGNSA in the germline V gene. The CDR3 is 15 amino acids. The CDR3 DNA reads TGTGCCAGCAGCTTCGGGACTAGCGGGACGTACGAGCAGTACTTC. Protein: CASSFGTSGTYEQYF.

The chain combines TRBV28 with TRBJ2-3; 8 bases align to TRBD2. Germline lookup yields CDR1 MDHEN and CDR2 SYDVKM. V dropped 3 bases and J dropped 0; count of bases not matched to a gene: 5. This CDR3 region has 16 residues. CDR3 residues: CASSLVLAVSTDTQYF. CDR3 coding DNA: TGTGCCAGCAGTTTGGTACTAGCGGTTAGCACAGATACGCAGTATTTT.

This clone was seen once. This chain uses TRBV5-1 with TRBJ2-7, with TRBD1 matching over 7 bases. V dropped 3 bases and J dropped 4; count of bases not matched to a gene: 13. Per germline, CDR1 SGHRS and CDR2 YFSETQ. The CDR3 is 16 amino acids. CDR3 in DNA: TGCGCCAGCAGCTGGTCACGGGACAGCCTAAGGTACGAGCAGTACTTC. It translates to CASSWSRDSLRYEQYF.

V gene TRBV6-1 combines with J gene TRBJ2-3, with TRBD2 matching over 8 bases. CDR1 and CDR2 (germline): MNHNS, SASEGT. V shed 0 bases and J 2 bases; nucleotides not matched to a gene: 7. The length of the CDR3 is 17 residues. The CDR3: CASSEARPGGYTDTQYF. In DNA form, the CDR3 reads TGTGCCAGCAGTGAAGCGCGGCCGGGGGGGTACACAGATACGCAGTATTTT.

V is TRBV5-1 and J is TRBJ1-1; D is unclear. With 3 bases removed from V and 5 bases from J, the gap between germline ends came to 14 bases. The CDR3 totals 14 residues. Germline CDR1 reads SGHRS; CDR2 reads YFSETQ. CDR3 in amino acids: CASSSGLPRTEAFF. CDR3 sequence (DNA): TGCGCCAGCAGCTCAGGACTCCCGAGGACTGAAGCTTTCTTT. Full variable domain (remainder filled in from reference TRBV5-1 and TRBJ1-1): KAGVTQTPRYLIKTRGQQVTLSCSPISGHRSVSWYQQTPGQGLQFLFEYFSETQRNKGNFPGRFSGRQFSNSRSEMNVSTLELGDSALYLCASSSGLPRTEAFFGQGTRLTVV.

J is TRBJ1-2 and V is TRBV19; possibly TRBD1 for D (5 bases). The CDR3 spans 12 residues. Trimming left V 6 bases short and J 10 bases short, with 15 bases between. The germline V gene encodes CDR1 LNHDA and CDR2 SQIVND (reference sequence). CDR3 region: CASSLNSGTYTF. For the CDR3, the DNA is TGTGCCAGTAGCCTCAACTCCGGGACCTACACCTTC.